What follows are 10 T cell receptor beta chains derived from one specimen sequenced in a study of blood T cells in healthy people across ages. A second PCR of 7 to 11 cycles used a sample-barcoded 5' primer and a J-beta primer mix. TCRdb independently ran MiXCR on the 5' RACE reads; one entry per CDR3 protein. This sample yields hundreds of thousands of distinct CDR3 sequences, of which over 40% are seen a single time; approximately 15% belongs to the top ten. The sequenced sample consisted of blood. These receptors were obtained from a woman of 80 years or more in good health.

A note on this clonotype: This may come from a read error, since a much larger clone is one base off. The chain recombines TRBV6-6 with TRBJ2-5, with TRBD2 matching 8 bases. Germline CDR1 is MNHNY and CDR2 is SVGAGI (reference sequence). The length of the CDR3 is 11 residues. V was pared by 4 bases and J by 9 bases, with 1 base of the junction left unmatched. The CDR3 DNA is TGTGCCAGCAGTTCCGGGGGGGCCCAGTACTTC. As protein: CASSSGGAQYF.

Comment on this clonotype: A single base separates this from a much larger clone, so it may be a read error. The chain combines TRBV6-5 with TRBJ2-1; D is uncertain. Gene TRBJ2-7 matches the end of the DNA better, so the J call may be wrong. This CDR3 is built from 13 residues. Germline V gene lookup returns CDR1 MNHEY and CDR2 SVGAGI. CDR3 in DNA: TGTGCCAGCCAGTCCGGCTCCTACAATGAGCAGTACTTC. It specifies CASQSGSYNEQYF.

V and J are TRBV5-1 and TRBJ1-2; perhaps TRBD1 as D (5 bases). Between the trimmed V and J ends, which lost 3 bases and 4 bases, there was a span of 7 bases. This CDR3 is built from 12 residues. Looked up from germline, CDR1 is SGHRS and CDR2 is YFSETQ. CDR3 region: CASSWDVYGYTF. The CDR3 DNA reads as TGCGCCAGCAGCTGGGACGTCTATGGCTACACCTTC.

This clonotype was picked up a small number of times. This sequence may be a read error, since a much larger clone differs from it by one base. DNA for the CDR3: TGTGCCAGCAGTTTAGCCTACTCAACTAGCGGGGGACACAATGAGCAGTACTTC. It specifies CASSLAYSTSGGHNEQYF. This chain connects TRBV12-3 or TRBV12-4 to TRBJ2-7, with 11 positions matching TRBD2. V trimming: 0 bases; J trimming: 7 bases; junction bases outside the gene matches: 14. The CDR3 covers 18 residues.

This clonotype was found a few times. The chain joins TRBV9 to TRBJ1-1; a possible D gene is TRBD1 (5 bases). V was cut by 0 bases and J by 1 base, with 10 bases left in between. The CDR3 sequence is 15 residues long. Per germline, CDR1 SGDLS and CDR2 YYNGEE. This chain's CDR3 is CASSVDPGTNTEAFF. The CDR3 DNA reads TGTGCCAGCAGCGTAGATCCCGGGACGAACACTGAAGCTTTCTTT.

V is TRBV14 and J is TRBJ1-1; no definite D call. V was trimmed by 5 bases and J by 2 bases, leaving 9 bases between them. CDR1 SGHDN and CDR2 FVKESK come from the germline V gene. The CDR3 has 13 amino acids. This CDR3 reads CASSVGINTEAFF. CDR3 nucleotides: TGTGCCAGCAGCGTTGGGATCAACACTGAAGCTTTCTTT.

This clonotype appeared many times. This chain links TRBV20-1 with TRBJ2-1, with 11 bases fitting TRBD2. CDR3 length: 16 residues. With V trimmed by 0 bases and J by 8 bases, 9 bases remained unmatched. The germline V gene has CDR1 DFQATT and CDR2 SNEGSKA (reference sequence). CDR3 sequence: CSARDPIAGGLYEQFF. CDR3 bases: TGCAGTGCTAGAGATCCGATAGCGGGAGGGCTTTATGAGCAGTTCTTC.

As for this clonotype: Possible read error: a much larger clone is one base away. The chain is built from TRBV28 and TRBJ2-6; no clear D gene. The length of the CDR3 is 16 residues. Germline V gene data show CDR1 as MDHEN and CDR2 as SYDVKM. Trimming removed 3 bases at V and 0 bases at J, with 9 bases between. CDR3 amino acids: CASSLIRSSGANVLTF. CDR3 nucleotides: TGTGCCAGCAGTTTGATAAGGAGCTCTGGGGCCAACGTCCTGACTTTC.

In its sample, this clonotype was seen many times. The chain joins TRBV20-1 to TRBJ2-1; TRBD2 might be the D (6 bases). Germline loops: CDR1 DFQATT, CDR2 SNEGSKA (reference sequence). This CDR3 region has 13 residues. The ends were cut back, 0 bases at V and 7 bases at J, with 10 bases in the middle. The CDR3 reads CSARDWGDNEQFF. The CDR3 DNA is TGCAGTGCTAGAGATTGGGGGGATAATGAGCAGTTCTTC.

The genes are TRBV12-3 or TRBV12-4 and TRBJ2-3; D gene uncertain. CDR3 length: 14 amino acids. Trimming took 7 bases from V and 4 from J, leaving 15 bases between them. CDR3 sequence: CASTTPERADTQYF. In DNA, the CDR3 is TGTGCCAGCACCACCCCGGAGCGCGCAGATACGCAGTATTTT.